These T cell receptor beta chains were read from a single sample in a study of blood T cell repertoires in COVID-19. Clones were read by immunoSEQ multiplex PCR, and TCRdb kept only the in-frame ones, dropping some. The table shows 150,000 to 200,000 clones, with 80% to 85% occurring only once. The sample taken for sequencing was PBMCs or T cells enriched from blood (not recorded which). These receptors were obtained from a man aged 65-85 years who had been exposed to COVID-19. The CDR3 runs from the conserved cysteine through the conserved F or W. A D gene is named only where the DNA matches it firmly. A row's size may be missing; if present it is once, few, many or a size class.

CDR3nt: TGCGCCAGCAGCCAAGGAATCACCAGGGGATCTGATACGCAGTATTTT
CDR3aa: CASSQGITRGSDTQYF
v_gene: TRBV4-3
abundance: NA
j_gene: TRBJ2-3
d_gene: NA

CDR3nt: TGTGCCAGCAGCTTAGATCAGGCCTTCCCCTATGGCTACACCTTC
CDR3aa: CASSLDQAFPYGYTF
v_gene: TRBV11-2
abundance: NA
j_gene: TRBJ1-2
d_gene: NA

CDR3nt: TGTGCCAGCAGTTTACCTAGCTCCTACAATGAGCAGTTCTTC
CDR3aa: CASSLPSSYNEQFF
v_gene: TRBV27
abundance: NA
j_gene: TRBJ2-1
d_gene: NA

CDR3nt: TGTGCCACCGGACAGGGGGAATACGAGCAGTACTTC
CDR3aa: CATGQGEYEQYF
v_gene: TRBV6-5
abundance: NA
j_gene: TRBJ2-7
d_gene: TRBD1

CDR3nt: TGTGCCAGCAGCTTGTCGGACATACGTGGAGAAAAACTGTTTTTT
CDR3aa: CASSLSDIRGEKLFF
v_gene: TRBV7-2
abundance: NA
j_gene: TRBJ1-4
d_gene: NA

CDR3nt: TGTGCCAGCTCTCAGGTGGGGGGAGGGACCGGGGAGCTGTTTTTT
CDR3aa: CASSQVGGGTGELFF
v_gene: TRBV6-5
abundance: NA
j_gene: TRBJ2-2
d_gene: TRBD2

CDR3nt: TGTGCCAGTAGTATTTTCTTGGGACAGCAACCTCGGAGCTTGAACACTGAAGCTTTCTTT
CDR3aa: CASSIFLGQQPRSLNTEAFF
v_gene: TRBV19
abundance: NA
j_gene: TRBJ1-1
d_gene: TRBD1

CDR3nt: TGTGCCAGCAGCCCTAGGACAGGGGTCTGGGAGACCCAGTACTTC
CDR3aa: CASSPRTGVWETQYF
v_gene: TRBV7-9
abundance: NA
j_gene: TRBJ2-5
d_gene: TRBD1

CDR3nt: TGTGCCAGCAGCTTAACTCTATCGAACACCGGGGAGCTGTTTTTT
CDR3aa: CASSLTLSNTGELFF
v_gene: TRBV7-2
abundance: NA
j_gene: TRBJ2-2
d_gene: NA

CDR3nt: TGTGCCATCAGTGAGGTCGACAGGGTAATCTACGAGCAGTACTTC
CDR3aa: CAISEVDRVIYEQYF
v_gene: TRBV10-3
abundance: NA
j_gene: TRBJ2-7
d_gene: TRBD1

CDR3nt: TGTGCCAGCAGTCTTGGACAGGGGAATTCGCCCATATATTTT
CDR3aa: CASSLGQGNSPIYF
v_gene: TRBV2
abundance: NA
j_gene: TRBJ1-3
d_gene: TRBD1

CDR3nt: TGTGCCAGCAGCTCTTACTCCTACGACACAGATACGCAGTATTTT
CDR3aa: CASSSYSYDTDTQYF
v_gene: TRBV11-2
abundance: NA
j_gene: TRBJ2-3
d_gene: NA

CDR3nt: TGTGCCAGCAGATGGACTAGCGGGGAGCAGTTCTTC
CDR3aa: CASRWTSGEQFF
v_gene: TRBV27
abundance: NA
j_gene: TRBJ2-1
d_gene: TRBD2

CDR3nt: TGCAGTGCTAGTCGCACTAGCGGGAGTTCCGAGCAGTACTTC
CDR3aa: CSASRTSGSSEQYF
v_gene: TRBV20-1
abundance: NA
j_gene: TRBJ2-7
d_gene: TRBD2

CDR3nt: TGTGCCAGCAATGACTCCGGGACAGCCAAGGGAGCTTTCTTT
CDR3aa: CASNDSGTAKGAFF
v_gene: TRBV28
abundance: NA
j_gene: TRBJ1-1
d_gene: TRBD1

CDR3nt: TGTGCCAGCAGCTTACTGACTCCAGGGGAGGAAAAACTGTTTTTT
CDR3aa: CASSLLTPGEEKLFF
v_gene: TRBV5-4
abundance: once
j_gene: TRBJ1-4
d_gene: NA

CDR3nt: TGCGCCAGCAGCTTAACTAGCGGCCAAGAGACCCAGTACTTC
CDR3aa: CASSLTSGQETQYF
v_gene: TRBV5-1
abundance: NA
j_gene: TRBJ2-5
d_gene: TRBD2

CDR3nt: TGTGCCATCAGACCGGGACAGGGGACCTACGAGCAGTACTTC
CDR3aa: CAIRPGQGTYEQYF
v_gene: TRBV10-3
abundance: NA
j_gene: TRBJ2-7
d_gene: TRBD1

CDR3nt: TGTGCCAGCACCCTAGGACTAGCGGGAGTAGATACGCAGTATTTT
CDR3aa: CASTLGLAGVDTQYF
v_gene: TRBV9
abundance: NA
j_gene: TRBJ2-3
d_gene: TRBD2

CDR3nt: TGTGCCAGCAGCGCCACAGGAAATCAGCCCCAGCATTTT
CDR3aa: CASSATGNQPQHF
v_gene: TRBV9
abundance: NA
j_gene: TRBJ1-5
d_gene: NA

CDR3nt: TGTGCCAGCAGCTTAGGTTTCACGGGTGATGAGCAGTACTTC
CDR3aa: CASSLGFTGDEQYF
v_gene: TRBV11-3
abundance: NA
j_gene: TRBJ2-7
d_gene: NA

CDR3nt: TGTGCCAGCTATGGCCAGGGAAATTCACCCCTCCACTTT
CDR3aa: CASYGQGNSPLHF
v_gene: TRBV2
abundance: few
j_gene: TRBJ1-6
d_gene: NA

CDR3nt: TGTGCCAGCAGCCTAATCCTAAATGAGCAGTTCTTC
CDR3aa: CASSLILNEQFF
v_gene: TRBV7-6
abundance: NA
j_gene: TRBJ2-1
d_gene: NA

CDR3nt: TGTGCCAGCAGCGCTCATCGTGGACTAGCGGGGGCAGATACGCAGTATTTT
CDR3aa: CASSAHRGLAGADTQYF
v_gene: TRBV25-1
abundance: NA
j_gene: TRBJ2-3
d_gene: TRBD2

CDR3nt: TGTGCCAGCAACCCACTAGCGGGAGGCCCCGGGGAGCTGTTTTTT
CDR3aa: CASNPLAGGPGELFF
v_gene: TRBV6-2/TRBV6-3
abundance: NA
j_gene: TRBJ2-2
d_gene: TRBD2

CDR3nt: TGTGCCAGCAGTGACACTAGCGGGAGAATCAATGAGCAGTTCTTC
CDR3aa: CASSDTSGRINEQFF
v_gene: TRBV2
abundance: few
j_gene: TRBJ2-1
d_gene: TRBD2

CDR3nt: TGTGCCAGCAGCGACCTTACAGGCTATGGCTACACCTTC
CDR3aa: CASSDLTGYGYTF
v_gene: TRBV11-3
abundance: NA
j_gene: TRBJ1-2
d_gene: NA

CDR3nt: TGTGCCAGCACCTTCCGGACAGGGATAGGCTACACCTTC
CDR3aa: CASTFRTGIGYTF
v_gene: TRBV7-2
abundance: NA
j_gene: TRBJ1-2
d_gene: TRBD1

CDR3nt: TGTGCCAGTAGCCGGGACAGGACGAATCAGCCCCAGCATTTT
CDR3aa: CASSRDRTNQPQHF
v_gene: TRBV19
abundance: NA
j_gene: TRBJ1-5
d_gene: TRBD1

CDR3nt: TGTGCCAGCAGCCCCGGGACTGGGTCCTACAATGAGCAGTTCTTC
CDR3aa: CASSPGTGSYNEQFF
v_gene: TRBV27
abundance: NA
j_gene: TRBJ2-1
d_gene: NA

CDR3nt: TGTGCCAGCAGCTTAGTCGGGACAGAGAATCAGCCCCAGCATTTT
CDR3aa: CASSLVGTENQPQHF
v_gene: TRBV7-2
abundance: NA
j_gene: TRBJ1-5
d_gene: TRBD1

CDR3nt: TGTGCCTGGAGGAGACAGGGGGTGAACACTGAAGCTTTCTTT
CDR3aa: CAWRRQGVNTEAFF
v_gene: TRBV30
abundance: NA
j_gene: TRBJ1-1
d_gene: TRBD1

CDR3nt: TGTGCCAGCAGCTCTAACCTACGCCGAGGAAGTGGCGGAACTGAAGCTTTCTTT
CDR3aa: CASSSNLRRGSGGTEAFF
v_gene: TRBV6-2/TRBV6-3
abundance: NA
j_gene: TRBJ1-1
d_gene: NA

CDR3nt: TGCGCCAGCAGCCAATCACTCGCCAGGGCCACAGATACGCAGTATTTT
CDR3aa: CASSQSLARATDTQYF
v_gene: TRBV4-3
abundance: once
j_gene: TRBJ2-3
d_gene: NA

CDR3nt: TGTGCCAGCAGCTTATTTGGAGAGGACTATGGCTACACCTTC
CDR3aa: CASSLFGEDYGYTF
v_gene: TRBV11-2
abundance: NA
j_gene: TRBJ1-2
d_gene: NA

CDR3nt: TGTGCCAGCAGTACTGGACTAGACTCCTACAATGAGCAGTTCTTC
CDR3aa: CASSTGLDSYNEQFF
v_gene: TRBV6-5
abundance: many
j_gene: TRBJ2-1
d_gene: TRBD2

CDR3nt: TGTGCCAGCAGCTTAGAACTAGCGATCTCCTACGAGCAGTACTTC
CDR3aa: CASSLELAISYEQYF
v_gene: TRBV7-2
abundance: NA
j_gene: TRBJ2-7
d_gene: TRBD2

CDR3nt: TGTGCCAGCAGCTTGAGGCAGGGGAATGAAAAACTGTTTTTT
CDR3aa: CASSLRQGNEKLFF
v_gene: TRBV5-5
abundance: few
j_gene: TRBJ1-4
d_gene: NA

CDR3nt: TGCAGCGTTGAGGGACAGGGTTGGGATGGCTACACCTTC
CDR3aa: CSVEGQGWDGYTF
v_gene: TRBV29-1
abundance: NA
j_gene: TRBJ1-2
d_gene: TRBD1

CDR3nt: TGTGCCAGTAGCCACAGGGGGCGCGGGGCCTACGAGCAGTACTTC
CDR3aa: CASSHRGRGAYEQYF
v_gene: TRBV19
abundance: few
j_gene: TRBJ2-7
d_gene: TRBD1

CDR3nt: TGTGCCAGCAGCTTCGGACAGGCCGGTAATTCACCCCTCCACTTT
CDR3aa: CASSFGQAGNSPLHF
v_gene: TRBV7-2
abundance: few
j_gene: TRBJ1-6
d_gene: TRBD1

CDR3nt: TGCGCCAGCAACCGGAGACTAGCGGGGGCCACAGATACGCAGTATTTT
CDR3aa: CASNRRLAGATDTQYF
v_gene: TRBV4-3
abundance: once
j_gene: TRBJ2-3
d_gene: TRBD2

CDR3nt: TGTGCCAGCAGCTCCGTAATGACTAGCGGGGTGGACAAAAACATTCAGTACTTC
CDR3aa: CASSSVMTSGVDKNIQYF
v_gene: TRBV7-9
abundance: NA
j_gene: TRBJ2-4
d_gene: TRBD2

CDR3nt: TGTGCCAGCAGCTTAGCCCGCGGGAGTAAGGAGACCCAGTACTTC
CDR3aa: CASSLARGSKETQYF
v_gene: TRBV7-9
abundance: NA
j_gene: TRBJ2-5
d_gene: TRBD2

CDR3nt: TGCGCCAGCAGCCGGCAGCCAAGAGTTGGGAGACAGGGTGGCCAGCCCCAGCATTTT
CDR3aa: CASSRQPRVGRQGGQPQHF
v_gene: TRBV4-1
abundance: NA
j_gene: TRBJ1-5
d_gene: TRBD1

CDR3nt: TGTGCCAGCAGCCATCTGGGGGCCAGAAACACTGAAGCTTTCTTT
CDR3aa: CASSHLGARNTEAFF
v_gene: TRBV3-1/TRBV3-2
abundance: NA
j_gene: TRBJ1-1
d_gene: NA

CDR3nt: TGTGCCAGCAGCTTAGATGGGGCGAGAATATTATATGGCTACACCTTC
CDR3aa: CASSLDGARILYGYTF
v_gene: TRBV11-2
abundance: NA
j_gene: TRBJ1-2
d_gene: NA

CDR3nt: TGTGCTAGTGGTTTGGTACGGACAGGGGGAAACCTGAGGCATGGCTACACCTTC
CDR3aa: CASGLVRTGGNLRHGYTF
v_gene: TRBV12-5
abundance: NA
j_gene: TRBJ1-2
d_gene: TRBD1

CDR3nt: TGTGCCAGCAGTGAACAGGACAGTTTTACCGGGGAGCTGTTTTTT
CDR3aa: CASSEQDSFTGELFF
v_gene: TRBV2
abundance: NA
j_gene: TRBJ2-2
d_gene: NA

CDR3nt: TGCGCCAGCAGCTCGCGGGAGTCGGAGACCCAGTACTTC
CDR3aa: CASSSRESETQYF
v_gene: TRBV5-1
abundance: few
j_gene: TRBJ2-5
d_gene: TRBD2

CDR3nt: TGTGCCAGCAGCTTGGCCAGCACAGGGCTTGAAAAACTGTTTTTT
CDR3aa: CASSLASTGLEKLFF
v_gene: TRBV7-8
abundance: NA
j_gene: TRBJ1-4
d_gene: NA

CDR3nt: TGTGCCAGCAGTAGAGCGGGGTACAATGAGCAGTTCTTC
CDR3aa: CASSRAGYNEQFF
v_gene: TRBV6-5
abundance: NA
j_gene: TRBJ2-1
d_gene: TRBD2

CDR3nt: TGCGCCAGCAGCCAAGACGCTAGCGGCAAGGAGACCCAGTACTTC
CDR3aa: CASSQDASGKETQYF
v_gene: TRBV4-3
abundance: NA
j_gene: TRBJ2-5
d_gene: TRBD2

CDR3nt: TGTGCCAGCAGCTTAGGCAGGGGGCCCCTCCACGAGCAGTACTTC
CDR3aa: CASSLGRGPLHEQYF
v_gene: TRBV7-7
abundance: NA
j_gene: TRBJ2-7
d_gene: TRBD1

CDR3nt: TGCGCCAGCAGCCAAAAGATTAGAGCGAGTCAGGGGGGAACAGATACGCAGTATTTT
CDR3aa: CASSQKIRASQGGTDTQYF
v_gene: TRBV4-3
abundance: NA
j_gene: TRBJ2-3
d_gene: NA